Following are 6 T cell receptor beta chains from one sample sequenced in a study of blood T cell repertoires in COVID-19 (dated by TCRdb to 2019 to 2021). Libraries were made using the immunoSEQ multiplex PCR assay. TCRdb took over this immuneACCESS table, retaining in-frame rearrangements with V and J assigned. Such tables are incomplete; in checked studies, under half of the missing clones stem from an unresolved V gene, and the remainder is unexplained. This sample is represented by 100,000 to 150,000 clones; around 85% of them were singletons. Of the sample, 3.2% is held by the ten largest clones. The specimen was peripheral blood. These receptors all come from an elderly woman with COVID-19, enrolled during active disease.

The CDR3 reads CAISDERGGYGYTF. The CDR3 region has the DNA TGTGCCATCAGTGATGAGCGGGGGGGCTATGGCTACACCTTC. J is TRBJ1-2 and V is TRBV10-3, with D maybe TRBD1 (5 bases). CDR1 ENHRY and CDR2 SYGVKD come from the germline V gene. The CDR3 loop spans 14 amino acids. The ends were cut back, 3 bases at V and 4 bases at J, with 12 bases in the middle.

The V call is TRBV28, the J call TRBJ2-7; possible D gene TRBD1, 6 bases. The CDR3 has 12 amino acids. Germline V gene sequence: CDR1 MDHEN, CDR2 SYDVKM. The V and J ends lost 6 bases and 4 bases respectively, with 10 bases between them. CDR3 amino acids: CASSLDSYEQYF. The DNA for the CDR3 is TGTGCCAGCAGCCTGGACAGTTACGAGCAGTACTTC.

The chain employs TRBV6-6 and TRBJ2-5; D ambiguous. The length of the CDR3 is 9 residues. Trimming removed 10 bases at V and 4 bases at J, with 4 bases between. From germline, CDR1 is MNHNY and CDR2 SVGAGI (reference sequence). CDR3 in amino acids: CATGETQYF. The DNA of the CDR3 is TGTGCCACAGGAGAGACCCAGTACTTC.

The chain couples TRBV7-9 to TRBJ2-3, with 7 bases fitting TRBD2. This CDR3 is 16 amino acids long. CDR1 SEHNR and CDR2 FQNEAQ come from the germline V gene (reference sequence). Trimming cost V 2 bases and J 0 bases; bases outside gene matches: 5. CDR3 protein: CASSLRRGFSTDTQYF. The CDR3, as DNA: TGTGCCAGCAGCTTACGGCGGGGGTTCAGCACAGATACGCAGTATTTT.

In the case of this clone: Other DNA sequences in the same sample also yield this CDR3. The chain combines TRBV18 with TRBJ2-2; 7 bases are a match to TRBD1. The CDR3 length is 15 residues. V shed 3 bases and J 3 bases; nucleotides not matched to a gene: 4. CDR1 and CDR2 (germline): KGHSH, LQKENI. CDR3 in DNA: TGTGCCAGCTCACCTCGACAGGGTGACACCGGGGAGCTGTTTTTT. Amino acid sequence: CASSPRQGDTGELFF.

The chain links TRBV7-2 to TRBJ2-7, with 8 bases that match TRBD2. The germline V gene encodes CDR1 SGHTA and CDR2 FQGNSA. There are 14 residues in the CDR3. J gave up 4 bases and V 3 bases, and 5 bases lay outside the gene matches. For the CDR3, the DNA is TGTGCCAGCAGCTTCAGCGGGAGTAGTTACGAGCAGTACTTC. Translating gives CASSFSGSSYEQYF.